This T cell receptor (beta chain) was profiled in a study of T cell changes during pregnancy in multiple sclerosis (dated by TCRdb to the late 2010s). Background on the whole study: In women with multiple sclerosis, the researchers looked at how the T cell repertoire shifted as pregnancy progressed.

CDR1 and CDR2 are drawn from the germline V gene: MRHNA, SNTAGT. The CDR3 has 11 amino acids, counting the end cysteine and phenylalanine. CDR3 DNA only is kept here, 33 bases in frame from base 1. V loses 6 bases of germline sequence and J loses 4 bases, and the interval between the two ends is 4 bases. Turning to this clone: This receptor's antigen is unknown. No much larger clone is present one base from it, and per-base qualities are unavailable.

The protocol used for the library was the immunoSEQ multiplex PCR assay. TCRdb limited this immuneACCESS table to in-frame rearrangements with V and J called. A share of clones is missing; checked studies link under half to unresolved V genes, and the rest is unexplained. The sample data list 70,000 to 100,000 clones, and over 85% of these were observed just once. Of the sample, less than 1.5% is held by the ten largest clones. The material was peripheral blood, obtained in the third trimester of pregnancy. The rearrangement joined TRBV6-4 to TRBJ1-5; too little of a D gene remains to name it. The TCR sequence derives from a female donor in good health, enrolled as a control in a pregnancy study. Here is the DNA: TGTGCCAGCAGCCCGAATCAGCCCCAGCATTTT. Its product reads: CASSPNQPQHF.